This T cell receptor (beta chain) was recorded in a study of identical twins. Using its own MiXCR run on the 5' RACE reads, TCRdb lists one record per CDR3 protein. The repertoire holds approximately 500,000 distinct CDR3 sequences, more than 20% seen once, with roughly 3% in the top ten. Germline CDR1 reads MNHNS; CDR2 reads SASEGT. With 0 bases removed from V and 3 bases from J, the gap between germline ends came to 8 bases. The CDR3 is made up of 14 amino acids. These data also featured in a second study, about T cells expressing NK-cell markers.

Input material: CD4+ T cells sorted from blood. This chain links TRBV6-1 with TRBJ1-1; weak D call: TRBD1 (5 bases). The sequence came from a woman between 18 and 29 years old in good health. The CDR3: CASSEAGVDTEAFF. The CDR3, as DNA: TGTGCCAGCAGTGAAGCAGGGGTGGACACTGAAGCTTTCTTT.